Shown below are 24 T cell receptor beta chains from a single sample sequenced in a study of blood T cell repertoires in COVID-19. Data came from immunoSEQ multiplex PCR; TCRdb stores just in-frame clones and leaves some out. The sample lists 45,000 to 55,000 clones; over 75% were seen once. Sequencing used peripheral blood. These receptors all stem from a middle-aged man with active COVID-19.

CDR3 region: CASSEAYRGGETQYF. The CDR3, as DNA: TGTGCCAGCAGTGAAGCCTACAGGGGCGGGGAGACCCAGTACTTC. This chain links TRBV6-1 with TRBJ2-5; TRBD1 agrees at 7 bases. This CDR3 is built from 15 residues. Germline V gives CDR1 MNHNS, CDR2 SASEGT. With 0 bases clipped from V and 5 bases from J, the junction kept 6 bases outside the gene matches.

The rearrangement uses TRBV24-1 and TRBJ1-1, with D perhaps matching TRBD1 (5 bases). CDR3 length: 14 residues. Germline CDR1 and CDR2: KGHDR and SFDVKD. Trimming stripped 4 bases from V and 0 bases from J, with 8 bases between. This CDR3 reads CATSDQGMNTEAFF. The CDR3 DNA follows: TGTGCCACCAGTGACCAGGGCATGAACACTGAAGCTTTCTTT.

The chain carries TRBV24-1 and TRBJ2-2; the D is unclear. V was trimmed by 0 bases and J by 0 bases, leaving 7 bases between them. CDR3 size: 16 residues. The germline CDR1 and CDR2 sequences are KGHDR and SFDVKD. The CDR3 loop is CATSDLTAANTGELFF. In nucleotides, the CDR3 is TGTGCCACCAGTGATTTGACGGCGGCGAACACCGGGGAGCTGTTTTTT.

V usage is TRBV27 and J usage is TRBJ2-1; the match to TRBD2 covers 9 bases. Trimming cost V 1 base and J 0 bases; bases outside gene matches: 13. The CDR3 runs 20 residues. Germline-derived CDR1 and CDR2 are MNHEY and SMNVEV (reference sequence). Here the CDR3 DNA reads TGTGCCAGCAGTTTATTTGCGGGAGGGCCTCGGGGGAGCTCCTACAATGAGCAGTTCTTC. Protein: CASSLFAGGPRGSSYNEQFF.

The J gene is TRBJ1-2, the V gene TRBV7-2; D is perhaps TRBD1 (5 bases). CDR3 length equals 17 residues. Trimming left V 1 base short and J 0 bases short, with 15 bases between. Germline CDR1 is SGHTA and CDR2 is FQGNSA. The CDR3 protein is CASSLGAGLIANYGYTF. CDR3 in DNA: TGTGCCAGCAGCTTAGGGGCAGGGCTTATAGCTAACTATGGCTACACCTTC.

This clone is medium-sized within its sample. V is TRBV19 and J is TRBJ1-2, with D perhaps TRBD1 (5 bases). The CDR3 extends over 15 amino acids. The germline V gene encodes CDR1 LNHDA and CDR2 SQIVND (reference sequence). Trimming removed 2 bases from V and 8 bases from J, with 18 bases in between. The CDR3 protein is CASSISPQGLGGYTF. CDR3 DNA sequence: TGTGCCAGTAGTATAAGTCCGCAGGGCTTAGGAGGCTACACCTTC.

The J gene is TRBJ2-1, the V gene TRBV19; unclear D gene. Germline V lookup: CDR1 LNHDA, CDR2 SQIVND (reference sequence). Deletions cut 1 base from V and 6 bases from J, with 7 bases between. This CDR3 region has 13 residues. For the CDR3, the DNA is TGTGCCAGTAGTATAGCTGGGCTCAATGAGCAGTTCTTC. Its translation: CASSIAGLNEQFF. Full variable domain (missing parts from reference TRBV19 and TRBJ2-1): DGGITQSPKYLFRKEGQNVTLSCEQNLNHDAMYWYRQDPGQGLRLIYYSQIVNDFQKGDIAEGYSVSREKKESFPLTVTSAQKNPTAFYLCASSIAGLNEQFFGPGTRLTVL.

The DNA for the CDR3 is TGTGCCAGCAGGGGTCCTGGACAGGGCCGTCAGCCCCAGCATTTT. This gives the protein CASRGPGQGRQPQHF. This chain links TRBV28 with TRBJ1-5, with 8 positions matching TRBD1. The ends lost 6 bases at V and 6 bases at J; junction bases unmatched: 10. This CDR3 spans 15 amino acids. Per the germline V gene, CDR1 is MDHEN and CDR2 is SYDVKM.

The chain is built from TRBV5-1 and TRBJ2-1, with 7 bases matching TRBD1. Trimming at V came to 0 bases and at J to 10 bases, leaving 10 bases not matched to a gene. Germline CDR1 and CDR2: SGHRS and YFSETQ. This CDR3 contains 15 residues. The CDR3 bases are TGCGCCAGCAGCTTGGGAGGGGGCGGAGTCAGGGAGCAGTTCTTC. This codes for CASSLGGGGVREQFF.

V gene TRBV24-1 combines with J gene TRBJ2-3, with a possible D match to TRBD2 (6 bases). V lost 1 base and J lost 3, with 13 bases in between. This CDR3 is built from 16 residues. Germline V CDR1 and CDR2: KGHDR, SFDVKD. The CDR3 DNA is TGTGCCACCAGTGATTTCATGCGGGGCGGGACAGATACGCAGTATTTT. Translating it yields CATSDFMRGGTDTQYF.

The chain recombines TRBV9 with TRBJ1-5; the D gene is possibly TRBD1 (6 bases). The germline CDR1 and CDR2 sequences are SGDLS and YYNGEE. The germline V and J ends were trimmed by 2 bases and 7 bases, with 16 bases remaining between them. This CDR3 is 15 amino acids long. The CDR3 here is CASSVGYQGSQPQHF. The CDR3 DNA reads TGTGCCAGCAGCGTTGGGTATCAGGGGAGCCAGCCCCAGCATTTT.

This clone appeared once. The chain couples TRBV7-2 to TRBJ1-3; 8 nucleotides line up with TRBD1. CDR1 is SGHTA, CDR2 FQGNSA, per germline. There are 16 residues in the CDR3. Unmatched junction bases numbered 8, after V lost 5 bases and J lost 2 bases. In DNA, the CDR3 is TGTGCCAGCAGCATTCCGCGACAGGGGACTGGAAACACCATATATTTT. Translated: CASSIPRQGTGNTIYF.

The chain uses TRBV27 and TRBJ2-7, with D possibly being TRBD1 (6 bases). V dropped 6 bases and J dropped 5 bases, with 23 bases sitting between them. The CDR3 sequence is 16 residues long. The germline gives CDR1 MNHEY, CDR2 SMNVEV (reference sequence). This chain's CDR3 is CASRPNGTPGGNEQYF. The CDR3 nucleotides read TGTGCCAGCAGGCCTAACGGGACACCGGGCGGCAACGAGCAGTACTTC.

The rearrangement uses TRBV7-3 and TRBJ2-1; 10 bases match TRBD2. Germline V CDR1 and CDR2: SGHTA, FQGTGA. The CDR3 consists of 15 residues. Unmatched junction bases numbered 8, after V lost 8 bases and J lost 4 bases. The CDR3 loop is CASAPASGRYNEQFF. CDR3 nucleotides: TGTGCCAGCGCACCCGCTAGCGGGAGATACAATGAGCAGTTCTTC.

The rearrangement uses TRBV5-4 and TRBJ2-5, with D perhaps matching TRBD1 (5 bases). The CDR3 is 16 residues long. Germline CDR1 is SGHNT and CDR2 is YYREEE (reference sequence). Trimming cost V 0 bases and J 1 base, with 13 bases left between them. The CDR3: CASSLDPAGIQETQYF. CDR3 DNA: TGTGCCAGCAGCTTGGATCCGGCAGGGATCCAAGAGACCCAGTACTTC. The entire variable domain, with the rest obtained from reference TRBV5-4 and TRBJ2-5, is as follows: ETGVTQSPTHLIKTRGQQVTLRCSSQSGHNTVSWYQQALGQGPQFIFQYYREEENGRGNFPPRFSGLQFPNYSSELNVNALELDDSALYLCASSLDPAGIQETQYFGPGTRLLVL.

J is TRBJ1-2 and V is TRBV6-2 or TRBV6-3, with 7 bases matching TRBD1. Germline V gene data show CDR1 as MNHEY and CDR2 as SVGEGT. The trim removed 2 bases at V and 4 bases at J, leaving 4 bases unmatched. CDR3 length: 14 residues. The DNA of the CDR3 is TGTGCCAGCAGTTACGGGACAGCGGGCTATGGCTACACCTTC. Its protein is CASSYGTAGYGYTF.

The rearrangement links TRBV4-3 to TRBJ1-2, with TRBD1 identical over 7 bases. The CDR3 totals 15 residues. Germline V gives CDR1 LGHNA, CDR2 YSLEER. The trim removed 4 bases at V and 6 bases at J, leaving 11 bases unmatched. For the CDR3, the DNA is TGCGCCAGCAGCCGGTCAGAACAGGGGAGAGATGGCTACACCTTC. Its translation is CASSRSEQGRDGYTF.

This sequence joins TRBV30 and TRBJ2-3; the match to TRBD1 covers 9 bases. The V and J ends lost 5 bases and 0 bases, in that order; junction bases with no gene match: 9. The CDR3 is 16 amino acids. Looked up from germline, CDR1 is GTSNPN and CDR2 is SVGIG (reference sequence). DNA for the CDR3: TGTGCCTGGGGGCCCGGGACAGGGTATAGCACAGATACGCAGTATTTT. Translating it yields CAWGPGTGYSTDTQYF.

The chain uses TRBV7-9 and TRBJ1-4; TRBD1 is a possible D gene (5 bases). This CDR3 region has 16 residues. The germline V gene encodes CDR1 SEHNR and CDR2 FQNEAQ (reference sequence). The ends were cut back, 5 bases at V and 5 bases at J, with 18 bases in the middle. CDR3 protein: CASSPHTQGGNEKLFF. CDR3 coding DNA: TGTGCCAGCAGCCCTCACACCCAGGGAGGAAATGAAAAACTGTTTTTT.

This clone was counted a single time. The CDR3 reads CASSLGQVYEQYF. CDR3 in DNA: TGTGCCAGCAGCTTAGGACAGGTGTACGAGCAGTACTTC. The rearrangement links TRBV11-2 to TRBJ2-7; tentatively, D is TRBD1 (6 bases). Germline V gene data show CDR1 as SGHAT and CDR2 as FQNNGV. The CDR3 sequence is 13 residues long. Trimming removed 1 base at V and 4 bases at J, with 8 bases between.

The rearrangement uses TRBV18 and TRBJ2-1, with a weak D call TRBD2 (5 bases). V was trimmed by 3 bases and J by 10 bases, leaving 16 bases between them. Germline CDR1 and CDR2: KGHSH and LQKENI. The CDR3 contains 14 residues. DNA of the CDR3: TGTGCCAGCTCACCGACGGAGCGGTTCAAGGAGCAGTTCTTC. As protein: CASSPTERFKEQFF. Drawing the rest from reference TRBV18 and TRBJ2-1, the complete variable domain is NAGVMQNPRHLVRRRGQEARLRCSPMKGHSHVYWYRQLPEEGLKFMVYLQKENIIDESGMPKERFSAEFPKEGPSILRIQQVVRGDSAAYFCASSPTERFKEQFFGPGTRLTVL.

The gene calls are TRBV15 and TRBJ1-1; 8 bases align to TRBD1. The CDR3 totals 15 residues. J lost 3 bases, V lost 5 bases, and 8 bases had no gene match. Germline CDR1 is LNHNV and CDR2 is YYDKDF (reference sequence). In DNA, the CDR3 is TGTGCCACCAGCTCTCGGACAGGGACGGACACTGAAGCTTTCTTT. This codes for CATSSRTGTDTEAFF.

This clone was detected once. The chain uses TRBV7-2 and TRBJ1-5; D ambiguous. Trimming removed 5 bases from V and 4 bases from J, with 12 bases in between. Germline-derived CDR1 and CDR2 are SGHTA and FQGNSA. This CDR3 contains 14 residues. The CDR3 sequence: CASSSRLLNQPQHF. The CDR3 DNA follows: TGTGCCAGCAGCAGCAGGTTGCTGAATCAGCCCCAGCATTTT.

The V call is TRBV28, the J call TRBJ1-2, with D maybe TRBD1 (5 bases). The CDR3 runs 17 residues. CDR1 is MDHEN and CDR2 is SYDVKM in the germline V gene. Trimming removed 4 bases at V and 0 bases at J, with 18 bases between. The CDR3 sequence: CASSSHFGGRANYGYTF. CDR3 coding DNA: TGTGCCAGCAGTTCACACTTTGGGGGGAGGGCTAACTATGGCTACACCTTC.